These 32 T cell receptor beta chains share one sample of origin, sequenced in a study of T cell repertoires in cytomegalovirus infection. TCRdb fed the reads into MiXCR, producing one record per CDR3 protein. The sample consists of approximately 500,000 distinct CDR3 sequences, approximately 10% of them appearing once. The material sequenced was PBMCs. These receptors originate from a human donor in good health (CMV status not recorded). Some clones in this sample may be carry-over from other donors' samples.

In its sample, this clonotype was seen many times. This sequence joins TRBV19 and TRBJ2-2; 8 nucleotides line up with TRBD1. The CDR3 spans 17 residues. Germline V gene lookup returns CDR1 LNHDA and CDR2 SQIVND (reference sequence). With 7 bases clipped from V and 3 bases from J, the junction kept 13 bases outside the gene matches. DNA of the CDR3: TGTGCCAGTACCCGGACAGGGCGTTTTAGCGACACCGGGGAGCTGTTTTTT. It codes for CASTRTGRFSDTGELFF.

This clonotype was detected ten times or more. The chain has TRBV7-2 and TRBJ2-1; 14 nucleotides align to TRBD2. Per the germline V gene, CDR1 is SGHTA and CDR2 is FQGNSA. The CDR3 is 17 amino acids. Trimming cost V 5 bases and J 9 bases; bases outside gene matches: 12. CDR3 coding DNA: TGTGCCAGCAGCCGGACGGGACTAGCGGGAGAAGGGGGTGAGCAGTTCTTC. Translated, it gives CASSRTGLAGEGGEQFF.

This clonotype was seen repeatedly, ten times or more. The chain uses TRBV10-3 and TRBJ2-7, with 8 bases matching TRBD2. The CDR3 runs to 17 residues. CDR1 and CDR2 from the germline V gene are ENHRY and SYGVKD. V was clipped by 3 bases and J by 3 bases; unmatched bases: 13. Here the CDR3 reads CAISDFGGRTSFYEQYF. The CDR3 DNA reads as TGTGCCATCAGTGATTTCGGGGGAAGGACTAGCTTCTACGAGCAGTACTTC.

This clonotype was detected many times. The V call is TRBV20-1, the J call TRBJ2-7; D is uncertain. From germline, CDR1 is DFQATT and CDR2 SNEGSKA (reference sequence). This CDR3 is built from 10 residues. The V end was cut by 6 bases, the J end by 5 bases, with 8 bases between. Here the CDR3 reads CSAPKDEQYF. The CDR3 DNA is TGCAGTGCGCCAAAGGACGAGCAGTACTTC.

In this sample, this clonotype turned up many times. J is TRBJ2-1 and V is TRBV27; 13 bases align to TRBD2. This CDR3 is built from 14 residues. Germline trimming cut 5 bases from V and 10 bases from J; bases unmatched to any gene: 5. Germline loops: CDR1 MNHEY, CDR2 SMNVEV (reference sequence). The chain's CDR3 is CASSPGLAGVEQFF. The DNA for the CDR3 is TGTGCCAGCAGTCCCGGACTAGCGGGAGTAGAGCAGTTCTTC.

This clonotype was found a few times. The gene calls are TRBV7-6 and TRBJ2-3; a weak D match, TRBD2 (6 bases). Per germline, CDR1 SGHVS and CDR2 FNYEAQ. This CDR3 spans 16 amino acids. V lost 6 bases to trimming and J lost 0 bases, with 16 bases between them. The CDR3 sequence: CASSPGLSTSTDTQYF. Written as DNA, the CDR3 is TGTGCCAGCAGTCCGGGACTGTCGACTAGCACAGATACGCAGTATTTT.

This clonotype was observed at least ten times. J is TRBJ2-3 and V is TRBV20-1; perhaps TRBD2 as D (5 bases). Germline V lookup: CDR1 DFQATT, CDR2 SNEGSKA (reference sequence). V lost 6 bases, J lost 3 bases, and 13 bases lay in between. This CDR3 spans 13 amino acids. CDR3 sequence: CSAPREGTDTQYF. Here the CDR3 DNA reads TGCAGTGCCCCCCGGGAAGGTACAGATACGCAGTATTTT.

This clonotype was counted ten times or more. The CDR3, as DNA: TGCAGTGCGTATCCGGGACTAGCGGTCCAAGAGACCCAGTACTTC. Residues: CSAYPGLAVQETQYF. The chain couples TRBV20-1 to TRBJ2-5; the match to TRBD2 covers 11 bases. This CDR3 spans 15 amino acids. V shed 6 bases and J 1 base; nucleotides not matched to a gene: 7. Germline values: CDR1 DFQATT, CDR2 SNEGSKA (reference sequence).

Ten or more counts support this clonotype. V and J are TRBV19 and TRBJ1-2; 7 bases match TRBD1. CDR1 is LNHDA and CDR2 is SQIVND in the germline V gene (reference sequence). The junction had 12 bases not matched to a gene; V was cut back by 5 bases and J by 6 bases. The CDR3 is 15 amino acids. The CDR3 DNA reads as TGTGCCAGTAGTGGCATCGACAGGGCTGTTAATGGCTACACCTTC. Its translation is CASSGIDRAVNGYTF. The full variable domain, completed using reference TRBV19 and TRBJ1-2, is DGGITQSPKYLFRKEGQNVTLSCEQNLNHDAMYWYRQDPGQGLRLIYYSQIVNDFQKGDIAEGYSVSREKKESFPLTVTSAQKNPTAFYLCASSGIDRAVNGYTFGSGTRLTVV.

This clonotype was observed many times. The chain recombines TRBV15 with TRBJ1-1, with 9 bases fitting TRBD1. This CDR3 contains 13 residues. Germline assignment: CDR1 LNHNV and CDR2 YYDKDF (reference sequence). J lost 5 bases, V lost 6 bases, and 4 bases had no gene match. CDR3 sequence reads: CATRGTGRTEAFF. The CDR3 coding sequence is TGTGCCACCAGAGGGACAGGGAGGACTGAAGCTTTCTTT.

The chain employs TRBV2 and TRBJ1-5; D is unclear. Trimming took 7 bases from V and 0 from J, leaving 7 bases between them. The CDR3 sequence is 13 residues long. Germline-derived CDR1 and CDR2 are SNHLY and FYNNEI. The CDR3 sequence is CASNTVSNQPQHF. The CDR3 coding sequence is TGTGCCAGCAACACAGTTAGCAATCAGCCCCAGCATTTT.

This clonotype was counted ten times or more. This sequence joins TRBV10-2 and TRBJ1-6, with 8 bases that match TRBD1. Per the germline V gene, CDR1 is WSHSY and CDR2 is SAAADI. The CDR3 is 15 amino acids. V lost 5 bases to trimming and J lost 9 bases; unmatched junction nucleotides: 9. The CDR3 loop is CASSLGGTGGSPLHF. The CDR3 DNA reads TGCGCCAGCAGTCTCGGGGGGACAGGAGGTTCACCCCTCCACTTT.

The V gene is TRBV29-1, the J gene TRBJ2-3; TRBD2 agrees at 13 bases. V shed 6 bases, J shed 5 bases, and the junction held 8 bases outside the gene matches. This CDR3 contains 15 residues. From germline, CDR1 is SQVTM and CDR2 ANQGSEA. The CDR3 loop is CSVHRLAGGGDTQYF. The CDR3 nucleotides are TGCAGCGTCCACCGACTAGCGGGAGGAGGAGATACGCAGTATTTT.

In its sample, this clonotype was seen many times. This chain links TRBV27 with TRBJ2-1; 10 nucleotides match TRBD2. Looked up from germline, CDR1 is MNHEY and CDR2 is SMNVEV (reference sequence). J was trimmed by 9 bases and V by 7 bases; bases with no gene match: 9. This CDR3 comprises 14 residues. The CDR3 loop is CASTLGGLASEQFF. CDR3 DNA: TGTGCCAGCACCCTTGGGGGACTAGCGAGTGAGCAGTTCTTC.

This clonotype was recorded at least ten times. The rearrangement links TRBV28 to TRBJ1-5; D possibly corresponds to TRBD1 (6 bases). CDR1 is MDHEN, CDR2 SYDVKM, per germline. The CDR3 contains 12 residues. Trimming took 11 bases from V and 6 from J, leaving 14 bases between them. The CDR3 loop reads CAPGLGGQPQHF. The DNA of the CDR3 is TGTGCCCCTGGCTTAGGGGGTCAGCCCCAGCATTTT.

This clonotype was counted ten times or more. V usage is TRBV20-1 and J usage is TRBJ2-1; D uncertain. Trimming removed 5 bases at V and 5 bases at J, with 7 bases between. Per germline, CDR1 DFQATT and CDR2 SNEGSKA (reference sequence). The CDR3 extends over 11 amino acids. The CDR3 DNA sequence: TGCAGTGCTGACCCCCACAATGAGCAGTTCTTC. It is translated as CSADPHNEQFF.

In its sample, this clonotype was seen a few times. The J gene is TRBJ1-1, the V gene TRBV2; D possibly corresponds to TRBD1 (5 bases). The V gene's germline CDR1 is SNHLY and CDR2 FYNNEI. The CDR3 consists of 15 residues. Trimming cost V 2 bases and J 4 bases, with 14 bases left between them. The CDR3 reads CASSETFGGGTEAFF. The CDR3 DNA follows: TGTGCCAGCAGTGAAACTTTCGGGGGGGGCACTGAAGCTTTCTTT.

The gene calls are TRBV6-2 or TRBV6-3 and TRBJ2-3, with 7 positions matching TRBD2. V trimming: 2 bases; J trimming: 5 bases; junction bases outside the gene matches: 16. There are 18 residues in the CDR3. The germline gives CDR1 MNHEY, CDR2 SVGEGT. This chain's CDR3 is CASSYATVGREKIDTQYF. CDR3 nucleotides: TGTGCCAGCAGTTACGCGACTGTAGGGCGGGAGAAGATAGATACGCAGTATTTT.

This clonotype was picked up many times. The chain is built from TRBV28 and TRBJ2-5; 10 bases are shared with TRBD2. The V gene end was trimmed by 5 bases and the J gene end by 5 bases; junction bases not matched to a gene: 14. Germline V gives CDR1 MDHEN, CDR2 SYDVKM. The CDR3 extends over 17 amino acids. As DNA, the CDR3 is TGTGCCAGCAGTACTCTCAGCGGGAGGGCCGAGGAGGAGACCCAGTACTTC. Encoded protein: CASSTLSGRAEEETQYF.

This clonotype was seen many times. The chain carries TRBV11-1 and TRBJ1-1; TRBD1 is a possible D gene (6 bases). V was trimmed by 7 bases and J by 4 bases, leaving 19 bases between them. Germline V gene lookup returns CDR1 SGHAT and CDR2 FQDESV (reference sequence). The CDR3 spans 15 residues. The CDR3 DNA reads TGTGCCAGCACACATTTAACAAGGGGGGCCACTGAAGCTTTCTTT. Translated: CASTHLTRGATEAFF.

This clonotype appeared many times. The CDR3, as DNA: TGTGCCATGGGACAGGTCGACACCGGGGAGCTGTTTTTT. Protein sequence: CAMGQVDTGELFF. J is TRBJ2-2 and V is TRBV10-3; TRBD1 matches at 8 bases. CDR1 is ENHRY and CDR2 is SYGVKD in the germline V gene. CDR3 length: 13 residues. The J segment lost 3 bases and the V segment lost 9 bases, leaving 3 bases of the junction unmatched.

This clonotype has ten or more counts. The chain is built from TRBV14 and TRBJ1-6; tentative D call: TRBD1 (5 bases). Trimming left V 0 bases short and J 10 bases short, with 19 bases between. The CDR3 is 17 residues long. CDR1 and CDR2 (germline): SGHDN, FVKESK. The CDR3, as DNA: TGTGCCAGCAGCCAAGAGGGACGCCGGATCTCGGGCTCACCCCTCCACTTT. Protein sequence: CASSQEGRRISGSPLHF.

The chain recombines TRBV10-3 with TRBJ2-7; 10 positions agree with TRBD1. This CDR3 region has 13 residues. Trimming removed 7 bases from V and 5 bases from J; junction bases left unmatched: 5. Germline CDR1 is ENHRY and CDR2 is SYGVKD. CDR3 protein: CAIMGQGFNEQYF. The CDR3 DNA reads TGTGCCATCATGGGACAGGGGTTTAACGAGCAGTACTTC.

The table lists this clonotype with many counts. The V and J genes are TRBV10-3 and TRBJ2-7; D ambiguous. CDR3 length: 14 residues. In germline, CDR1 is ENHRY, CDR2 SYGVKD. Trimming removed 6 bases from V and 5 bases from J, with 17 bases in between. The CDR3, as DNA: TGTGCCATCAGGCCCCAGTCCGTAACAGACGAGCAGTACTTC. Protein sequence: CAIRPQSVTDEQYF.

As regards this clonotype: At one end the junction does not follow the germline gene, possibly because of a read error. The V gene is TRBV14, the J gene TRBJ1-2; the D is unclear. The germline V gene encodes CDR1 SGHDN and CDR2 FVKESK. The CDR3 totals 14 residues. CDR3 region: CVSSPSRSTGGYTF. The CDR3 DNA reads TGTGTCAGCAGCCCTTCTAGGTCGACGGGTGGCTACACCTTC.

Worth noting for this clonotype: Likely a read error: the CDR3 ends without its conserved phenylalanine or tryptophan. V and J are TRBV12-3 or TRBV12-4 and TRBJ2-5; either TRBD1 or TRBD2 may supply D (6 bases each). With 6 bases removed from V and 11 bases from J, the gap between germline ends came to 19 bases. The CDR3 spans 13 residues. CDR3 DNA sequence: TGTGCCAGCAGCCGGACGGGACAAGGGGGGCAGTACTAC. Translating gives CASSRTGQGGQYY.

This clonotype was counted between two and nine times. J is TRBJ1-1 and V is TRBV5-1, with D hard to call. CDR1 is SGHRS, CDR2 YFSETQ, per germline. The V end was cut by 5 bases, the J end by 4 bases, with 12 bases between. The CDR3 is 13 amino acids. The CDR3 sequence: CASRSEEVTEAFF. DNA for the CDR3: TGCGCCAGCAGATCTGAGGAGGTCACTGAAGCTTTCTTT.

The chain employs TRBV11-3 and TRBJ2-3; perhaps TRBD1 as D (6 bases). There are 18 residues in the CDR3. V was pared by 5 bases and J by 6 bases, with 27 bases between. The germline gives CDR1 SGHNT, CDR2 YENEEA. The CDR3 protein is CASSHRVPGVLAADTQYF. The CDR3 DNA reads TGTGCCAGCAGCCACAGGGTCCCAGGGGTCCTTGCAGCGGATACGCAGTATTTT.

This clonotype was seen repeatedly, ten times or more. The V and J genes are TRBV18 and TRBJ1-1; no firm D call. The CDR3 is 14 residues long. Per the germline V gene, CDR1 is KGHSH and CDR2 is LQKENI. Deletions cut 0 bases from V and 6 bases from J, with 11 bases between. Written as DNA, the CDR3 is TGTGCCAGCTCACCACCGTCGCTATACCCTGAAGCTTTCTTT. It specifies CASSPPSLYPEAFF.

There are a few counts of this clonotype. The rearrangement links TRBV12-3 or TRBV12-4 to TRBJ2-3; a possible D gene is TRBD1 (6 bases). The CDR3 is made up of 15 amino acids. Trimming took off 2 bases at V and 7 bases at J, with 16 bases between the two ends. The CDR3 region has the DNA TGTGCCAGCAGTTTATCATTGGACAGCATCAATACGCAGTATTTT. Residues: CASSLSLDSINTQYF.

This clonotype was counted at least ten times. This chain uses TRBV6-1 with TRBJ2-5; TRBD2 is a possible D gene (6 bases). The CDR3 is 11 amino acids. Trimming cost V 11 bases and J 5 bases, with 12 bases left between them. The germline CDR1 and CDR2 sequences are MNHNS and SASEGT. CDR3 sequence: CAVWAGETQYF. The CDR3 coding sequence is TGTGCCGTCTGGGCGGGGGAGACCCAGTACTTC.

V gene TRBV12-3 or TRBV12-4 combines with J gene TRBJ2-2, with 13 bases matching TRBD2. This CDR3 comprises 17 residues. Trimming took 1 base from V and 5 from J; bases not matched to a gene: 4. As DNA, the CDR3 is TGTGCCAGCAGTTTAGGACTAGCGGGAGGTAGGACCGGGGAGCTGTTTTTT. Its translation: CASSLGLAGGRTGELFF.